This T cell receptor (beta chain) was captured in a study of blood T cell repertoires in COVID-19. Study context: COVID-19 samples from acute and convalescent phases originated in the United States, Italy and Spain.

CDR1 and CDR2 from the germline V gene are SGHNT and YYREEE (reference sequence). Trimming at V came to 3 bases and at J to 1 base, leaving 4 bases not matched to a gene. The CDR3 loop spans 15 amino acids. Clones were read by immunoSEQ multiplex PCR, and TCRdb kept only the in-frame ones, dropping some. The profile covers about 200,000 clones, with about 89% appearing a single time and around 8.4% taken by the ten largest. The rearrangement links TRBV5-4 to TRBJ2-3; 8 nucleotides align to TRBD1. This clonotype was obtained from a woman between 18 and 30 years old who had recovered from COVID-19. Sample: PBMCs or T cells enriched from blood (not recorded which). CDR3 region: CASSSTGQGTDTQYF. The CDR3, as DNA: TGTGCCAGCAGCTCCACGGGACAGGGCACAGATACGCAGTATTTT.